This T cell receptor (beta chain) comes out of a study of T cell changes during pregnancy in multiple sclerosis. TCRdb's copy holds only in-frame clones and misses some; the assay was immunoSEQ multiplex PCR. Here the sample spans more than 55,000 clones, roughly 93% being singletons. This receptor was identified in a female donor with multiple sclerosis, enrolled in a pregnancy study. Sequencing was performed on peripheral blood, taken in the second trimester of pregnancy.

CDR3 DNA: TGTGCCAGCAGCTTAGGAGATGAAACCAATGAGCAGTTCTTC. Translating it yields CASSLGDETNEQFF. The chain carries TRBV11-3 and TRBJ2-1; no definite D call. This CDR3 comprises 14 residues. Trimming removed 1 base at V and 6 bases at J, with 10 bases between. Per germline, CDR1 SGHNT and CDR2 YENEEA.